What follows describes a single T cell receptor beta chain. The antigen remains undetermined. Clones were sequenced by immunoSEQ multiplex PCR, and TCRdb holds only the in-frame ones, with some missing. The sample contains over 70,000 clones, around nine tenths of which appear only once. V was cut by 5 bases and J by 0 bases, with 22 bases left in between. This CDR3 has 18 residues. From germline, CDR1 is SGHVS and CDR2 FNYEAQ. This sample is drawn from a study of identifying expanded T cells in peripheral blood. Regarding the study as a whole: Technical replicates showed roughly 1.2 changed clones; about 2 weeks about 16.4; four weeks 19.

The chain has TRBV7-6 and TRBJ1-1, with a possible D match to TRBD1 (6 bases). The specimen sequenced was blood. The sequence was obtained from a person aged 18-70 years in good health. DNA for the CDR3: TGTGCCAGCAGCCTAAGGGGGGGAAACGAGGGTATGAACACTGAAGCTTTCTTT. Its protein is CASSLRGGNEGMNTEAFF.